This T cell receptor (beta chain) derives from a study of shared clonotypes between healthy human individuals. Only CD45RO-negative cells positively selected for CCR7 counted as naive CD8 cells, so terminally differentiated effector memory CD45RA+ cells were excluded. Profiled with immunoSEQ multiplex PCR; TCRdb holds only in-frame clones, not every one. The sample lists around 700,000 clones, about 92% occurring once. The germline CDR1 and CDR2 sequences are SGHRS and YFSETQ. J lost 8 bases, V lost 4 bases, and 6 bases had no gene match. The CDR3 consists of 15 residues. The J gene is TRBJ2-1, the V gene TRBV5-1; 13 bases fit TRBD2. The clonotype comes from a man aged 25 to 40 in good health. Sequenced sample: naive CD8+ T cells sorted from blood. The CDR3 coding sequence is TGCGCCAGCAGCCTACGACTAGCGGGAGGAGATGAGCAGTTCTTC. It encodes CASSLRLAGGDEQFF.